This entry features one TCR beta chain sequence. Profiling relied on immunoSEQ multiplex PCR, and the TCRdb table lists in-frame clones only, not all of them. This sample has fewer than 70,000 clones, with approximately 94% found just once. The CDR3 is 16 amino acids. V was clipped by 2 bases and J by 8 bases, with 23 bases between them. Germline CDR1 SGHKS, CDR2 YYEKEE (reference sequence). The sample comes from a study of preoperative IRX-2 immunotherapy in early breast cancer. Indicated treatment: preoperative locoregional IRX-2 cytokine immunotherapy. The sequence was obtained from a human donor with breast cancer. The chain couples TRBV5-5 to TRBJ2-7; weak D call: TRBD1 (6 bases). The sample was taken from a patient treated with IRX-2 immunotherapy. CDR3 sequence (DNA): TGTGCCAGCAGCTTATCTCCCGGGACATCCACCATGAAGCAGTACTTC. Translating it yields CASSLSPGTSTMKQYF.